This TCR beta chain was identified in a study of blood T cells in healthy people across ages. General study points: Higher naive T cell percentage went strongly together with higher TCR beta diversity.

On this clonotype: What it binds is not known.

Germline-derived CDR1 and CDR2 are SQVTM and ANQGSEA. The CDR3 runs to 13 residues. V lost 6 bases to trimming and J lost 3 bases, with 13 bases between them. It was with a sample-barcoded 5' primer and a J-beta primer mix that a second PCR of roughly 7 to 12 cycles was run. TCRdb fed the 5' RACE reads into MiXCR, producing one record per CDR3 protein. The sample records about 510,000 distinct CDR3 sequences, about 27% being singletons. A further study also used this sample, focusing on T cells of mothers and their children. That source notes: At about 1.5 ug per 15 ul, all of the extracted RNA went into cDNA synthesis.

The sequenced sample was blood. This sequence joins TRBV29-1 and TRBJ2-3; D assignment may be TRBD1 or TRBD2 (5 bases each). This sequence originates from a boy aged 2 to 10 in good health. The CDR3 loop reads CSVREAVTDTQYF. CDR3 nucleotide sequence: TGCAGCGTCAGGGAAGCGGTGACAGATACGCAGTATTTT.